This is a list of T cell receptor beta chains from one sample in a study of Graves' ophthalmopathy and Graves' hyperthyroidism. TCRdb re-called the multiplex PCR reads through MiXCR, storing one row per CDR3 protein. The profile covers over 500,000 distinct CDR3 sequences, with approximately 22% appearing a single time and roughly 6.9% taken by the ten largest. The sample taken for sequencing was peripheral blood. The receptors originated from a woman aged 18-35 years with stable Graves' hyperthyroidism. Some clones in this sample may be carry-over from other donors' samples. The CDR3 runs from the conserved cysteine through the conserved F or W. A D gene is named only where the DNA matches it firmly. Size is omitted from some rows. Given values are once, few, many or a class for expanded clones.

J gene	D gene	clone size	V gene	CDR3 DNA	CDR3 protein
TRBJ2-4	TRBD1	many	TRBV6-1	TGTGCCAGCCGTAAACAGGGGTTCGCCAAAAACATTAAGTACTTC	CASRKQGFAKNIKYF
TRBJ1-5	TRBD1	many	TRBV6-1	TGTGCCAGCAGGCGTAACGGACAGGACAATCAGCCCCAGCATTTT	CASRRNGQDNQPQHF
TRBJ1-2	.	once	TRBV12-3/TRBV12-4	TGTGGCAGTCGAGATGGGGAGGGCTATGGCTACACCTTC	CGSRDGEGYGYTF
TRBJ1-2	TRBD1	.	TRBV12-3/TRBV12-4	TGTGCCAGCAGTTCGGGACAGGGGTCTGGCTACACCTTC	CASSSGQGSGYTF
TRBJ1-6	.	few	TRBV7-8	TGTGCCAGCAGCTTAAACGGCTATAATTCACCCCTCCACTTT	CASSLNGYNSPLHF
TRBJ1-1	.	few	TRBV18	TGTGCCAGCTCACCAGGGGCTATTGAAGCTTTCTTT	CASSPGAIEAFF
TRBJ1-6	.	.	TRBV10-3	TGTGCCATCAGTACGACGTCGGGGGACTCACCCCTCCACTTT	CAISTTSGDSPLHF
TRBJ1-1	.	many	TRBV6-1	TGTGCCAGCTCCCCACCTTACAGGCACACTGAAGCTTTCTTT	CASSPPYRHTEAFF
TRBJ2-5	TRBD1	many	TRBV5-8	TGTGCCAGCAGCTTTTCGACAGGGGCGCCTCCAAGCGAGACCCAGTACTTC	CASSFSTGAPPSETQYF
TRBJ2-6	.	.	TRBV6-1	TGTGCCAGCAGTGCCTACAGCTCTGGGGCCAACGTCCTGACTTTC	CASSAYSSGANVLTF
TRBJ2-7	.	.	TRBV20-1	TGCAGTGCGAGCAGGGACTTTTCTACCACCTACGAGCAGTACTTC	CSASRDFSTTYEQYF
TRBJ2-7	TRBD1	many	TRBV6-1	TGTGCCAGCAGAGACAGGGTCGTGTACGAGCAGTACTTC	CASRDRVVYEQYF
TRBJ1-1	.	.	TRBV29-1	TGCAGCGTTGAACGATGGAACAGGAGGGGGACTGAAGCTTTCTTT	CSVERWNRRGTEAFF
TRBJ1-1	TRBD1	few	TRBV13	TGTGCCAGCAGCCCGACAGGGTCGGATGGCTCGAACACTGAAGCTTTCTTT	CASSPTGSDGSNTEAFF
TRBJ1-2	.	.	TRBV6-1	TGTGCCAGCAGGCTTCCGACGGGGCGCGGTCATGGCTACACCTTC	CASRLPTGRGHGYTF
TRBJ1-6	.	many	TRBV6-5	TGTGCCAGCAGTTACTCGAGTAATTCACCCCTCCACTTT	CASSYSSNSPLHF
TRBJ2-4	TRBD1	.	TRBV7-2	TGTGCCAGCAGCCTTGACAGGGGAACAAACATTAAGTACTTC	CASSLDRGTNIKYF
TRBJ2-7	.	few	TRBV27	TGTGCCAGCAGTTTATTGAACTCGGGGCCCTACGAGCAGTACTTC	CASSLLNSGPYEQYF
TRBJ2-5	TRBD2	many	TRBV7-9	TGTGCCAGCAGCTTAGTACGCGGGAGGGAGACCCAGTACTTC	CASSLVRGRETQYF
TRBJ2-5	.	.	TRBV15	TGTGCCACCAGCAGTCGGACCGCCAGGGAGACCCAGTACTTC	CATSSRTARETQYF
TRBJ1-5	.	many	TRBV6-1	TGTGCCAGCAGTGTACAGGGAAGACAGCCCCAGCATTTT	CASSVQGRQPQHF
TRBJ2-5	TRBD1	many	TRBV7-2	TGTGCCAGCAGCTTCGCCGGGACAGGTCGAACATGGTACCAAGAGACCCAGTACTTC	CASSFAGTGRTWYQETQYF
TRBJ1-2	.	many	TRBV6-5	TGTGCCAGCAGTTATCGGGGTGACGGCTACACCTTC	CASSYRGDGYTF
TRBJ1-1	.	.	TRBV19	TGTGCCAGTAGTGATGAGGCGACGGACACTGAAGCTTTCTTT	CASSDEATDTEAFF
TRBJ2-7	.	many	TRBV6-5	TGTGCCAGCAATTCCCCGGAGACCTACGAGCAGTACTTC	CASNSPETYEQYF
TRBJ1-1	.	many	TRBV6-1	TGTGCCAGCAGGGCAGGGGTAATGAACACTGAAGCTTTCTTT	CASRAGVMNTEAFF
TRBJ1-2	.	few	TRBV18	TGTGCCAGCTCACCAACGGGACGGATAAACTATGGCTACACCTTC	CASSPTGRINYGYTF
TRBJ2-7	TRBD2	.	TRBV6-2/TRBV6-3	TGTGCCAGCACCGGGACTACCGGCGAGCAGTACTTC	CASTGTTGEQYF
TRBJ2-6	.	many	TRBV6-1	TGTGCCAGCACCCCAACTGGGGCCAACGTCCTGACTTTC	CASTPTGANVLTF
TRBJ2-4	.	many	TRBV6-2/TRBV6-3	TGTGCCAACAGACCCGACGGAAACATTCAGTACTTC	CANRPDGNIQYF
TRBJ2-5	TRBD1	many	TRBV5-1	TGCGCCAGCAGCTTGTGGGACAGGGGGCCGCAAGAGACCCAGTACTTC	CASSLWDRGPQETQYF
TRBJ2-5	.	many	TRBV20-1	TGCAGTGCTAGATCTCAATCCGACTATCCCGTGGAGACCCAGTACTTC	CSARSQSDYPVETQYF
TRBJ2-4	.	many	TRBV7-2	TGTGCCAGCAGCTTAGCAAGGGACAAAAACATTCAGTACTTC	CASSLARDKNIQYF
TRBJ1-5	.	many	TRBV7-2	TGTGCCAGCAGCCCAGGCGCGCCTATGGACGGGCATTTT	CASSPGAPMDGHF
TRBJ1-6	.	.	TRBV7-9	TGTGCCAGCAGCTTAGCTGGGGGGGCTCGTAATTCACCCCTCCACTTT	CASSLAGGARNSPLHF
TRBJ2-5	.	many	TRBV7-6	TGTGCCAGCCTCATCGCTGGGGGTGGGCGAGAGACCCAGTACTTC	CASLIAGGGRETQYF
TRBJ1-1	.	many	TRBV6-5	TGTGCCAGCAGTTACTCCATGACCACTGAAGCTTTCTTT	CASSYSMTTEAFF
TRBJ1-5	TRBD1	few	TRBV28	TGTGCCAGCAGTCCGACAGGGTCACTACCCAATCAGCCCCAGCATTTT	CASSPTGSLPNQPQHF